This T cell receptor beta chain was sequenced in a study of shared T cell receptors in the human thymus. The data were produced by immunoSEQ multiplex PCR, yet TCRdb's version contains in-frame clones alone and is incomplete. The repertoire holds hundreds of thousands of clones, with more than 70% as singletons. Germline V gene data show CDR1 as SGHVS and CDR2 as FNYEAQ. The CDR3 is 17 amino acids. The V gene lost 0 bases and the J gene lost 2 bases, with 16 bases spanning the gap. This sample also appeared in a second study, on human thymus T cells. This second report adds: Immunologically healthy infants in Finland undergoing congenital heart defect surgery were the donors. Thymus specimens were resections from corrective heart surgery. Apparent bias marked the V and J gene usage of thymic and blood repertoires.

This receptor was taken from a boy younger than two with a congenital heart defect. The gene calls are TRBV7-6 and TRBJ1-2; D gene uncertain. The sequencing sample was made of thymocytes. CDR3 DNA sequence: TGTGCCAGCAGCTTAGCTACCGGGAAAGGGTCCAACTATGGCTACACCTTC. It specifies CASSLATGKGSNYGYTF.